The 3 T cell receptor beta chains in this list originate from one sample, sequenced in a study of radiotherapy plus CTLA-4 blockade in lung cancer. Method: immunoSEQ multiplex PCR; TCRdb's copy keeps in-frame clones and lacks some. The table shows some 50,000 clones, with approximately 79% occurring only once. This specimen was peripheral blood, taken from a patient treated with radiotherapy plus ipilimumab. All receptors derive from a human donor with non-small cell lung cancer who had a partial response to radiotherapy plus ipilimumab.

This chain uses TRBV5-1 with TRBJ2-7, with TRBD1 matching over 12 bases. Germline lookup yields CDR1 SGHRS and CDR2 YFSETQ. V shed 5 bases and J 5 bases; nucleotides not matched to a gene: 5. CDR3 size: 14 residues. The CDR3 region is CASSRDRGLDEQYF. The CDR3 DNA is TGCGCCAGCAGTCGGGACAGGGGGCTTGACGAGCAGTACTTC.

V and J are TRBV2 and TRBJ2-3; D not resolved. V lost 2 bases and J lost 0, with 9 bases in between. The germline CDR1 and CDR2 sequences are SNHLY and FYNNEI. The CDR3 length is 15 residues. CDR3 bases: TGTGCCAGCAGTGAACAGACTCTTAGCACAGATACGCAGTATTTT. Translating it yields CASSEQTLSTDTQYF. The entire variable domain, with the rest obtained from reference TRBV2 and TRBJ2-3, is as follows: EPEVTQTPSHQVTQMGQEVILRCVPISNHLYFYWYRQILGQKVEFLVSFYNNEISEKSEIFDDQFSVERPDGSNFTLKIRSTKLEDSAMYFCASSEQTLSTDTQYFGPGTRLTVL.

The chain couples TRBV9 to TRBJ2-5, with 8 bases aligning to TRBD1. TRBJ2-7 explains the end of the DNA better; the J call may be wrong. The V gene's germline CDR1 is SGDLS and CDR2 YYNGEE. The CDR3 totals 16 residues. The CDR3 DNA reads as TGTGCCAGCAGCGTAGGCCCCGGGACAGGACCCTACGAGCAGTACTTC. This sequence encodes CASSVGPGTGPYEQYF.